Given below is one TCR beta chain in context. What it recognizes is unknown. CDR1 is SGHDN and CDR2 is FVKESK in the germline V gene. V lost 1 base and J 0 bases, leaving 7 bases between the germline ends. CDR3 length: 15 residues. The PCR contained 60 Vbeta and 13 Jbeta primers. The repertoire was sequenced with immunoSEQ multiplex PCR; TCRdb's copy has only in-frame clones and lacks some. The sample carries around 150,000 clones, roughly four fifths recorded once. This entry belongs to a study of cytomegalovirus exposure and HLA in healthy donors. Findings and limits, study-wide: It was reported that TCR beta sequences correctly inferred the HLA-A and HLA-B alleles for most subjects.

The chain carries TRBV14 and TRBJ1-3, with D uncertain. Material: PBMCs. The receptor comes from a man between 45 and 60 years old in good health and CMV-seropositive. As DNA, the CDR3 is TGTGCCAGCAGCCAAGGTGTGAGCTCTGGAAACACCATATATTTT. Encoded protein: CASSQGVSSGNTIYF.